These T cell receptor beta chains were read from a single sample in a study of cytomegalovirus exposure and HLA in healthy donors. Sequencing used immunoSEQ multiplex PCR; TCRdb keeps in-frame clones, though not all of them. Of some 170,000 clones listed, roughly 80% are singletons. Sequenced input: PBMCs. These receptors were obtained from a man younger than 45 in good health and CMV-seropositive. Both conserved end residues are part of each CDR3. A D gene is named only where the DNA matches it firmly. Size is stated for part of the rows, as once, few or many counts, or as a class when the clone is expanded.

V	J	size	D	CDR3	DNA
TRBV10-3	TRBJ1-5	-	TRBD1	CAISELYRGTGGNQPQHF	TGTGCCATCAGTGAGTTATATAGGGGGACAGGGGGCAATCAGCCCCAGCATTTT
TRBV9	TRBJ1-3	-	-	CASSLTTTGNTIYF	TGTGCCAGCAGCTTGACGACAACCGGAAACACCATATATTTT
TRBV7-9	TRBJ2-6	-	-	CASSWKRGSGANVLTF	TGTGCCAGCAGCTGGAAACGCGGTTCTGGGGCCAACGTCCTGACTTTC
TRBV29-1	TRBJ2-5	-	-	CSVDPPRGWQETQYF	TGCAGCGTTGACCCACCAAGAGGGTGGCAAGAGACCCAGTACTTC
TRBV7-9	TRBJ1-1	-	-	CASSSGRAEAFF	TGTGCCAGCAGCTCTGGGAGGGCTGAAGCTTTCTTT
TRBV7-2	TRBJ1-2	-	-	CASSLPRQSYGYTF	TGTGCCAGCAGCTTACCAAGACAGTCCTATGGCTACACCTTC
TRBV27	TRBJ2-7	-	-	CASRPRDRGYYEQYF	TGTGCCAGCAGACCCCGGGACCGGGGGTACTACGAGCAGTACTTC
TRBV27	TRBJ1-2	-	TRBD1	CASSSDRVGDYGYTF	TGTGCCAGCAGTTCGGACAGGGTCGGAGATTATGGCTACACCTTC
TRBV30	TRBJ2-3	-	TRBD2	CAWSPLAGGGTDTQYF	TGTGCCTGGAGTCCCCTAGCGGGAGGAGGCACAGATACGCAGTATTTT
TRBV5-1	TRBJ2-7	-	-	CASSLDRSYEQYF	TGCGCCAGCAGCTTGGACAGGAGCTACGAGCAGTACTTC
TRBV7-9	TRBJ2-7	-	TRBD1	CASRGDRGSYEQYF	TGTGCCAGTAGGGGGGACAGGGGCTCCTACGAGCAGTACTTC
TRBV28	TRBJ2-7	once	TRBD2	CATLLAGEAYEQYF	TGTGCCACCCTCCTAGCGGGAGAAGCCTACGAGCAGTACTTC
TRBV9	TRBJ2-1	-	TRBD2	CASSAPSGLAPKSSYNEQFF	TGTGCCAGCAGCGCTCCCTCGGGACTAGCACCTAAGAGCTCCTACAATGAGCAGTTCTTC
TRBV19	TRBJ2-1	-	-	CASTRGADDNEQFF	TGTGCCAGTACCCGCGGGGCGGACGACAATGAGCAGTTCTTC
TRBV30	TRBJ1-1	-	-	CAWSPIQGFTEAFF	TGTGCCTGGAGTCCTATCCAGGGATTTACTGAAGCTTTCTTT
TRBV10-1	TRBJ2-2	-	TRBD2	CASSELAGDTGELFF	TGCGCCAGCAGTGAACTAGCGGGAGACACCGGGGAGCTGTTTTTT
TRBV14	TRBJ2-7	many	-	CASSQETGTYEQYF	TGTGCCAGCAGCCAAGAAACAGGGACCTACGAGCAGTACTTC
TRBV28	TRBJ2-1	-	-	CASSLVFSSYNEQFF	TGTGCCAGCAGTCTGGTCTTCAGCTCCTACAATGAGCAGTTCTTC
TRBV2	TRBJ1-2	-	-	CASRAPDDYGYTF	TGTGCCAGCAGGGCCCCAGATGACTATGGCTACACCTTC
TRBV19	TRBJ2-2	-	-	CASSRGITGELFF	TGTGCCAGTAGTCGGGGAATCACCGGGGAGCTGTTTTTT
TRBV6-1	TRBJ2-7	-	-	CASSDLAGRGDLAYERQYF	TGTGCCAGCAGTGATTTGGCGGGCAGGGGGGATCTAGCCTACGAGCGGCAGTACTTC
TRBV5-6	TRBJ2-2	-	-	CASGLITGELFF	TGTGCCAGCGGACTCATAACCGGGGAGCTGTTTTTT
TRBV7-2	TRBJ2-7	-	TRBD2	CASSPSASGIYEQYF	TGTGCCAGCAGCCCCAGTGCTAGCGGGATCTACGAGCAGTACTTC
TRBV4-3	TRBJ1-3	-	-	CASSQDRLGGNTIYF	TGCGCCAGCAGCCAAGACCGTCTAGGTGGAAACACCATATATTTT
TRBV2	TRBJ1-1	-	-	CANGGGGTEAFF	TGTGCCAACGGGGGGGGAGGCACTGAAGCTTTCTTT
TRBV11-2	TRBJ1-1	-	TRBD1	CASSPLTGVGTEAFF	TGTGCCAGCAGCCCCCTGACAGGGGTGGGCACTGAAGCTTTCTTT
TRBV5-1	TRBJ2-1	-	TRBD2	CASSSGNSYNEQFF	TGCGCCAGCAGTAGCGGGAACTCCTACAATGAGCAGTTCTTC
TRBV4-1	TRBJ2-7	few	TRBD2	CASSLLAGGRYEQYF	TGCGCCAGCAGCTTACTAGCGGGGGGACGATACGAGCAGTACTTC
TRBV18	TRBJ1-3	once	TRBD1	CASSPPGQGDSGNTIYF	TGTGCCAGCTCACCACCGGGACAGGGTGATAGCGGAAACACCATATATTTT
TRBV5-1	TRBJ1-2	-	-	CASSQTQGDGYTF	TGCGCCAGCAGCCAGACTCAGGGCGATGGCTACACCTTC
TRBV28	TRBJ2-1	-	-	CASSARQGGWYNEQFF	TGTGCCAGCAGTGCACGACAGGGAGGTTGGTACAATGAGCAGTTCTTC
TRBV9	TRBJ1-3	-	-	CASSVYGRNSGNTIYF	TGTGCCAGCAGCGTATATGGCAGGAACTCTGGAAACACCATATATTTT
TRBV7-2	TRBJ1-1	-	-	CASSPAGWNTEAFF	TGTGCCAGCAGCCCGGCAGGGTGGAACACTGAAGCTTTCTTT
TRBV28	TRBJ2-1	once	TRBD2	CASSPNSGSSYNEQFF	TGTGCCAGCAGTCCCAATAGCGGGAGCTCCTACAATGAGCAGTTCTTC
TRBV7-9	TRBJ2-7	-	TRBD2	CASSDGTSGYEQYF	TGTGCCAGCAGCGACGGGACTAGCGGTTACGAGCAGTACTTC
TRBV18	TRBJ1-5	-	TRBD1	CASSFDREYQPQHF	TGTGCCAGCTCATTCGACAGGGAATATCAGCCCCAGCATTTT
TRBV28	TRBJ1-5	-	-	CASSFPDRYSNQPQHF	TGTGCCAGCAGTTTTCCGGACAGATATAGCAATCAGCCCCAGCATTTT
TRBV13	TRBJ1-3	-	TRBD1	CASSAGTAFLGNTIYF	TGTGCCAGCAGCGCGGGGACAGCTTTCCTCGGAAACACCATATATTTT
TRBV6-5	TRBJ2-1	-	TRBD2	CASSYPGLDQFF	TGTGCCAGCAGTTACCCGGGACTAGATCAGTTCTTC
TRBV29-1	TRBJ2-7	-	-	CSVGAGSSYEQYF	TGCAGCGTTGGCGCCGGGAGCTCCTACGAGCAGTACTTC
TRBV19	TRBJ1-5	-	TRBD1	CASSRTGETDQPQHF	TGTGCCAGTAGTAGGACAGGGGAAACAGATCAGCCCCAGCATTTT
TRBV7-6	TRBJ1-1	-	-	CASSPGEGAEAFF	TGTGCCAGCAGCCCAGGGGAGGGGGCTGAAGCTTTCTTT
TRBV7-9	TRBJ2-7	-	TRBD1	CASSTTGQGYGQYF	TGTGCCAGCAGCACCACGGGACAGGGTTACGGGCAGTACTTC
TRBV7-9	TRBJ1-1	-	TRBD1	CASSLGGGMNTEAFF	TGTGCCAGCAGCTTAGGAGGGGGCATGAACACTGAAGCTTTCTTT
TRBV19	TRBJ2-7	-	-	CASSSWTGGGSYEQYF	TGTGCCAGTAGTTCTTGGACAGGAGGGGGATCCTACGAGCAGTACTTC
TRBV2	TRBJ2-5	-	-	CASSEGERGGETQYF	TGTGCCAGCAGTGAGGGAGAGAGGGGGGGAGAGACCCAGTACTTC
TRBV5-6	TRBJ2-2	-	-	CASSWGRTNTGELFF	TGTGCCAGCAGCTGGGGGAGGACGAACACCGGGGAGCTGTTTTTT
TRBV15	TRBJ1-1	-	TRBD1	CATSRDPRGMNTEAFF	TGTGCCACCAGCAGAGACCCCAGGGGGATGAACACTGAAGCTTTCTTT
TRBV5-6	TRBJ1-6	-	TRBD1	CASSFGRGESPLHF	TGTGCCAGCAGCTTCGGCAGGGGGGAATCACCCCTCCACTTT
TRBV7-2	TRBJ1-1	-	-	CASSSPGFRFRYTEAFF	TGTGCCAGCAGCTCTCCGGGTTTTCGGTTTAGGTACACTGAAGCTTTCTTT
TRBV5-1	TRBJ1-5	-	TRBD1	CASSAGTGGQPQHF	TGCGCCAGCAGCGCAGGGACAGGTGGTCAACCCCAGCATTTT
TRBV27	TRBJ2-7	-	TRBD1	CASSLIGTGHSTSYEQYF	TGTGCCAGCAGTTTAATAGGGACAGGGCACAGTACTTCCTACGAGCAGTACTTC
TRBV18	TRBJ1-4	-	TRBD1	CASSPNRDSLEKLFF	TGTGCCAGCTCACCGAACCGGGACAGTCTTGAAAAACTGTTTTTT
TRBV11-3	TRBJ2-1	-	TRBD2	CASSPGGLAGEEQFF	TGTGCCAGCAGCCCCGGGGGACTAGCGGGAGAAGAGCAGTTCTTC
TRBV5-3	TRBJ1-1	-	TRBD1	CAARPLDRGNTEAFF	TGTGCCGCTCGACCCCTCGACAGGGGGAACACTGAAGCTTTCTTT
TRBV6-1	TRBJ2-7	-	TRBD2	CASSEVTLAGALGVEQYF	TGTGCCAGCAGTGAAGTAACACTAGCGGGAGCCCTGGGAGTCGAGCAGTACTTC
TRBV13	TRBJ2-3	-	-	CASRLRGDTQYF	TGTGCCAGCAGACTGAGGGGGGATACGCAGTATTTT